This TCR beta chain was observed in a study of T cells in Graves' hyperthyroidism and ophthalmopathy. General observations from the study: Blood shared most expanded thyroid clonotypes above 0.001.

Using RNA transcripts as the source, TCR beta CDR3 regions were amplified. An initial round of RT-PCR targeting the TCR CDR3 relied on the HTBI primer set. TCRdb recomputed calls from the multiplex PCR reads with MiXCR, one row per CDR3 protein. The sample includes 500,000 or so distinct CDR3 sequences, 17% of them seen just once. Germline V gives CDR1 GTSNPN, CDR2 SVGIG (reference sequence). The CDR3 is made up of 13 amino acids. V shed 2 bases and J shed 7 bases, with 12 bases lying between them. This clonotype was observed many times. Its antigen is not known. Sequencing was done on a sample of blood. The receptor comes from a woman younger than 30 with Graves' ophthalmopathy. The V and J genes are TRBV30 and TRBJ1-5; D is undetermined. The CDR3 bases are TGTGCCTGGAGTCACGGTTCGGACCAGCCCCAGCATTTT. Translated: CAWSHGSDQPQHF.